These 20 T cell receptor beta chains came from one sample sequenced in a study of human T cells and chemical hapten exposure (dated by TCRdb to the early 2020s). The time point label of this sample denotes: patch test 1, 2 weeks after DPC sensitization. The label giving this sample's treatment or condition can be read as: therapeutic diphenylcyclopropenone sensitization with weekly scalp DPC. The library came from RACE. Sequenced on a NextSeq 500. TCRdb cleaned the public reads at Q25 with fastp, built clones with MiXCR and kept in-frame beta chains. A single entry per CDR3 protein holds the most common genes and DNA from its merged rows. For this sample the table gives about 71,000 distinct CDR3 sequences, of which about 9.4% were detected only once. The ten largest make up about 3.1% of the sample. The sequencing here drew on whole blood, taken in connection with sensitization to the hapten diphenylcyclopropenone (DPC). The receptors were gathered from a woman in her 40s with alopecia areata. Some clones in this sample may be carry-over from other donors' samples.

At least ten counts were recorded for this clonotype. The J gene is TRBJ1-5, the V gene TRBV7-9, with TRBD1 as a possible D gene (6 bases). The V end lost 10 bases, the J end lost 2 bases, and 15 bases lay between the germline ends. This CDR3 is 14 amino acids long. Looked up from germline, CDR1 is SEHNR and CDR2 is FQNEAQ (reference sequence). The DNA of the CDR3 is TGTGCCATCGGGGGCAGGGGAGGCAATCAGCCCCAGCATTTT. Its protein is CAIGGRGGNQPQHF.

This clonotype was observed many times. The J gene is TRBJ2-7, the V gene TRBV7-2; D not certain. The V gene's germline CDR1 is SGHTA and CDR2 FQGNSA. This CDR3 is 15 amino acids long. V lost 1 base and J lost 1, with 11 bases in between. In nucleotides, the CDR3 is TGTGCCAGCAGCTTAGAAGGGCTGTTTTCCTACGAGCAGTACTTC. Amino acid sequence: CASSLEGLFSYEQYF.

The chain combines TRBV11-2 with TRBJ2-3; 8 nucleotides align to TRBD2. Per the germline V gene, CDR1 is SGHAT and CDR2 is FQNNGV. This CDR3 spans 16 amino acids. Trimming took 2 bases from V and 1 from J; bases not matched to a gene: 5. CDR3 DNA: TGTGCCAGCAGCTTATTACGGGGGGGCCGCACAGATACGCAGTATTTT. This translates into CASSLLRGGRTDTQYF.

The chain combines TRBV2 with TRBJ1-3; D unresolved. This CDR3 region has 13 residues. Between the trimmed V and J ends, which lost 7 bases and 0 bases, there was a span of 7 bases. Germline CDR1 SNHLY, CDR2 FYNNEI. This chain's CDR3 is CASMGSSGNTIYF. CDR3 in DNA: TGTGCCAGCATGGGGAGCTCTGGAAACACCATATATTTT.

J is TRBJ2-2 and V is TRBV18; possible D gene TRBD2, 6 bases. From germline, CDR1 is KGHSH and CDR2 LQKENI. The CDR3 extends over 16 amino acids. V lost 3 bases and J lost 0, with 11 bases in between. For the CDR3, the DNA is TGTGCCAGCTCACCCCGGGACTTCGCGAACACCGGGGAGCTGTTTTTT. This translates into CASSPRDFANTGELFF.

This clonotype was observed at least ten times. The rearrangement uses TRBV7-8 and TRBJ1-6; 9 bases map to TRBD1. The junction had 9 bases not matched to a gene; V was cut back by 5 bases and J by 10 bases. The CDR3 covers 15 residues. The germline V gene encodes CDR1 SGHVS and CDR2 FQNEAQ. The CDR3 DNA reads TGTGCCAGCAGCCGGTACGGGGACAGGGCCTCACCCCTCCACTTT. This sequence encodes CASSRYGDRASPLHF.

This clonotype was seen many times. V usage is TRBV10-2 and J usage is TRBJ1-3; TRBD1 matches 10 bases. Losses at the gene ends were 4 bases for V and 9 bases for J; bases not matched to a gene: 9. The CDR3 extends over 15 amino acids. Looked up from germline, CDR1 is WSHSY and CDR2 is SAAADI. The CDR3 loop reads CASSGAGTGETTIYF. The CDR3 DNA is TGCGCCAGCAGTGGGGCAGGGACAGGGGAGACCACCATATATTTT.

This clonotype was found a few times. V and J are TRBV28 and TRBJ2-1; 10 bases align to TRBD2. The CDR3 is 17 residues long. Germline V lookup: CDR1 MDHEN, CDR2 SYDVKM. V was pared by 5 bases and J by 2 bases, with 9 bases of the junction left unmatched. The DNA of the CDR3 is TGTGCCAGCAGTCTCTCACCAGCGGGGGGGGCCTACAATGAGCAGTTCTTC. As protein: CASSLSPAGGAYNEQFF.

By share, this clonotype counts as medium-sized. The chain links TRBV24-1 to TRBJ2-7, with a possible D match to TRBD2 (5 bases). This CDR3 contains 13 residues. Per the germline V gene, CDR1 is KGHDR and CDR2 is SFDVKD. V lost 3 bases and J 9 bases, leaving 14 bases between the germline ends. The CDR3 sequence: CATSDNVEAGQYF. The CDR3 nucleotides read TGTGCCACCAGTGATAATGTGGAGGCAGGGCAGTACTTC.

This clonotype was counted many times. CDR3 nucleotides: TGCGCCAGCAGCTCCTTAGGGATCGACACCGGGGAGCTGTTTTTT. Translating it yields CASSSLGIDTGELFF. The rearrangement links TRBV5-1 to TRBJ2-2; the D is unclear. V lost 3 bases, J lost 3 bases, and 12 bases lay in between. Germline assignment: CDR1 SGHRS and CDR2 YFSETQ. CDR3 size: 15 residues.

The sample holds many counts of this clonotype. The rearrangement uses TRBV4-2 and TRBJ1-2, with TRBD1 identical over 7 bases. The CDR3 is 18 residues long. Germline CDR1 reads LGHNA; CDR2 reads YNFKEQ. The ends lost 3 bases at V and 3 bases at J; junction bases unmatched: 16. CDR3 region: CASSHPPLYRGGDYGYTF. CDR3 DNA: TGTGCCAGCAGCCATCCCCCGCTTTACAGGGGAGGAGACTATGGCTACACCTTC.

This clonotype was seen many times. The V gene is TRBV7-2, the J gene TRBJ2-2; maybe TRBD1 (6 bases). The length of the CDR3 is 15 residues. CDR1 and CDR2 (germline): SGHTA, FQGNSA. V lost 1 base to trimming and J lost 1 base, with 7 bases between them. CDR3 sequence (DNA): TGTGCCAGCAGCTTAGAGGGGGTGAACACCGGGGAGCTGTTTTTT. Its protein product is CASSLEGVNTGELFF. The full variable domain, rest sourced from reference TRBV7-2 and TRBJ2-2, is GAGVSQSPSNKVTEKGKDVELRCDPISGHTALYWYRQSLGQGLEFLIYFQGNSAPDKSGLPSDRFSAERTGGSVSTLTIQRTQQEDSAVYLCASSLEGVNTGELFFGEGSRLTVL.

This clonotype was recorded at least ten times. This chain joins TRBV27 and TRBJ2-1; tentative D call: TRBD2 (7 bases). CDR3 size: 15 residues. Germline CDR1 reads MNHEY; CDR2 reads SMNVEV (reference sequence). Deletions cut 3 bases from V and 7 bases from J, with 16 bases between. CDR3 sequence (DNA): TGTGCCAGCAGTTTCCGGCGGGGGCTCTCTAATGAGCAGTTCTTC. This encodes CASSFRRGLSNEQFF.

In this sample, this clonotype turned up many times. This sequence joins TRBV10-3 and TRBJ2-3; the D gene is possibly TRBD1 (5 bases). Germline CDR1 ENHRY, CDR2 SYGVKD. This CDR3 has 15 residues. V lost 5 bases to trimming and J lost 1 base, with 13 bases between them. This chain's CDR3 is CAISLDRGRTDTQYF. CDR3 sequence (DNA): TGTGCCATCAGTTTAGACAGAGGACGCACAGATACGCAGTATTTT.

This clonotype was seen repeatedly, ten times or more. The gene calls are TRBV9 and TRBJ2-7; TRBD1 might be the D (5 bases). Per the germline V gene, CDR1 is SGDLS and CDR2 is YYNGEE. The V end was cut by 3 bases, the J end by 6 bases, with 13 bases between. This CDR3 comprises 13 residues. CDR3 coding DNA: TGTGCCAGCAGCGAGGGGTGGGGTTCCGAGCAGTACTTC. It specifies CASSEGWGSEQYF.

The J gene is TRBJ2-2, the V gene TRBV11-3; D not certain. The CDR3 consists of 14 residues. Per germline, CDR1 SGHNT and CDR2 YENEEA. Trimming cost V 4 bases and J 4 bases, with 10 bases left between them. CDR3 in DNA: TGTGCCAGCAGCTCCAGCTTGGGCACCGGGGAGCTGTTTTTT. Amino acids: CASSSSLGTGELFF.

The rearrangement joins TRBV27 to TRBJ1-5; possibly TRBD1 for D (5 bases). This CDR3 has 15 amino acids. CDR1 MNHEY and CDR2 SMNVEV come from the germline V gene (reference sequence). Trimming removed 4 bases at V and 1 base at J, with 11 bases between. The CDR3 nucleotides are TGTGCCAGCAGTTCCGGGACTCGGAGCAATCAGCCCCAGCATTTT. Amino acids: CASSSGTRSNQPQHF.

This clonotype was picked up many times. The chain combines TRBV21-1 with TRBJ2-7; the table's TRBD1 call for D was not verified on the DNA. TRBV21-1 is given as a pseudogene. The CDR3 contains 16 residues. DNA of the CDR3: TGTGCCAGCAGCATACCCGGGAGCCTGGTTTCCTACGAGCAGTACTTC. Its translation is CASSIPGSLVSYEQYF.

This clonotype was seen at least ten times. Written as DNA, the CDR3 is TGTGCCAGCAGCCGCATCCCGAGCTCCTACAATGAGCAGTTCTTC. Its protein is CASSRIPSSYNEQFF. V and J are TRBV7-9 and TRBJ2-1; D uncertain. Trimming left V 5 bases short and J 0 bases short, with 11 bases between. CDR1 is SEHNR, CDR2 FQNEAQ, per germline (reference sequence). The CDR3 totals 15 residues.

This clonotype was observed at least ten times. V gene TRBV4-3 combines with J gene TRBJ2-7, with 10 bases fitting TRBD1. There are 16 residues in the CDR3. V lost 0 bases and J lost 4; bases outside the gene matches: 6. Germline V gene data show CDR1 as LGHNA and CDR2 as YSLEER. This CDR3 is CASSQDGGQGLYEQYF. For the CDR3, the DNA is TGCGCCAGCAGCCAAGATGGGGGACAGGGGCTATACGAGCAGTACTTC.